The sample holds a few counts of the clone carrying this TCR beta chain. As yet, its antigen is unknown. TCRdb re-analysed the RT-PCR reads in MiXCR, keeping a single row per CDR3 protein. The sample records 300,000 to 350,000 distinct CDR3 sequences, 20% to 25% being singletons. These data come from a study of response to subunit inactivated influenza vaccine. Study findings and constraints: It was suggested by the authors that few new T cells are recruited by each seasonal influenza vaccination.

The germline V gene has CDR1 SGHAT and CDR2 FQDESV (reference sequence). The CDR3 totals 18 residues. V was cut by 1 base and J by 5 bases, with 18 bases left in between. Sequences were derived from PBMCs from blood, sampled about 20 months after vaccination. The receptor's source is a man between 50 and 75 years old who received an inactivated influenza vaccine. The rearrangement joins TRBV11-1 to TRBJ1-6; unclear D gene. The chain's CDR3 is CASSLGAAGGPNNSPLHF. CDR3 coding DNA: TGTGCCAGCAGCTTAGGGGCGGCAGGTGGGCCCAATAATTCACCCCTCCACTTT.